This T cell receptor beta chain is from a study of blood T cells in healthy people across ages. General study points: Unsorted PBMC material precluded a definitive naive versus antigen-experienced comparison. Diversity estimated from one million T cells was considered an underestimate. While age rose, TCR beta diversity per million T cells dropped in a roughly linear way.

CDR3 length: 16 residues. Germline-derived CDR1 and CDR2 are SGDLS and YYNGEE. Between the trimmed V and J ends, which lost 4 bases and 5 bases, there was a span of 21 bases. With regard to this clonotype: The antigen is unknown.

A sample-barcoded 5' primer and a J-beta primer mix were used in a second PCR of roughly 6 to 12 cycles. TCRdb passed the 5' RACE reads through MiXCR, listing each CDR3 protein once. The profile shows some 1.5 million distinct CDR3 sequences, approximately 30% of them singletons. The receptor comes from a woman aged 25 to 39 in good health. Sequencing used blood. The chain links TRBV9 to TRBJ2-5, with a tentative D call TRBD1 (6 bases). CDR3 loop: CASSPMGRQATETQYF. CDR3 DNA: TGTGCCAGCAGCCCCATGGGGAGACAGGCGACGGAGACCCAGTACTTC.